What follows are 21 T cell receptor beta chains derived from one specimen sequenced in a study of blood T cell repertoires in COVID-19. TCRdb's copy holds only in-frame clones and misses some; the assay was immunoSEQ multiplex PCR. The data show about 47,000 clones, nearly 90% seen once. Sequencing was carried out using peripheral blood. The origin of the receptors is a man between 50 and 59 years old with active COVID-19.

This chain links TRBV18 with TRBJ2-3; 9 bases are a match to TRBD1. The CDR3 extends over 14 amino acids. V dropped 5 bases and J dropped 5; count of bases not matched to a gene: 5. Germline CDR1 and CDR2: KGHSH and LQKENI. CDR3 in amino acids: CASSANRGQDTQYF. The CDR3 bases are TGTGCCAGCTCAGCGAACAGGGGGCAAGATACGCAGTATTTT.

V usage is TRBV4-1 and J usage is TRBJ1-4; tentatively, D is TRBD1 (6 bases). V gave up 5 bases and J gave up 11 bases, with 9 bases separating them. This CDR3 spans 11 amino acids. The V gene's germline CDR1 is MGHRA and CDR2 YSYEKL. As DNA, the CDR3 is TGCGCCAGCAGCTTCGGACAGAAACTGTTTTTT. Its translation: CASSFGQKLFF.

This clone was found a few times. This chain connects TRBV12-5 to TRBJ2-3, with 7 bases identical to TRBD1. Unmatched junction bases numbered 7, after V lost 4 bases and J lost 0 bases. This CDR3 comprises 16 residues. Germline lookup yields CDR1 LGHNT and CDR2 FRNRAP. CDR3 amino acids: CASGSQGRTSTDTQYF. For the CDR3, the DNA is TGTGCTAGTGGTTCACAGGGGCGAACAAGCACAGATACGCAGTATTTT.

The chain combines TRBV11-3 with TRBJ2-5, with D tentatively TRBD2 (7 bases). Germline V gives CDR1 SGHNT, CDR2 YENEEA. V was cut by 5 bases and J by 3 bases, with 16 bases left in between. The CDR3 covers 15 residues. CDR3 loop: CASSPLRGGKETQYF. As DNA, the CDR3 is TGTGCCAGCAGCCCCCTAAGGGGGGGCAAAGAGACCCAGTACTTC.

The chain links TRBV6-5 to TRBJ1-1; no firm D call. V dropped 0 bases and J dropped 1 base, with 3 bases sitting between them. CDR3 length equals 13 residues. From germline, CDR1 is MNHEY and CDR2 SVGAGI. CDR3 bases: TGTGCCAGCAGTTACTCTAGGAACACTGAAGCTTTCTTT. This encodes CASSYSRNTEAFF.

V is TRBV5-1 and J is TRBJ2-7, with TRBD2 matching 9 bases. This CDR3 has 18 residues. Germline V CDR1 and CDR2: SGHRS, YFSETQ. V shed 0 bases, J shed 2 bases, and the junction held 12 bases outside the gene matches. DNA of the CDR3: TGCGCCAGCAGCTTGGATCTCGCGCCGGCGGGGGGGACCTACGAGCAGTACTTC. Protein: CASSLDLAPAGGTYEQYF.

This chain connects TRBV9 to TRBJ1-6; possibly TRBD1 for D (5 bases). The CDR3 is 16 residues long. Per the germline V gene, CDR1 is SGDLS and CDR2 is YYNGEE. The ends were cut back, 3 bases at V and 6 bases at J, with 16 bases in the middle. CDR3 sequence (DNA): TGTGCCAGCAGCGAGAGCCAGGGTAGCCTTAATTCACCCCTCCACTTT. It yields the protein CASSESQGSLNSPLHF.

The chain joins TRBV11-2 to TRBJ2-1, with TRBD2 as a possible D gene (6 bases). Germline loops: CDR1 SGHAT, CDR2 FQNNGV. This CDR3 has 13 residues. Trimming left V 3 bases short and J 7 bases short, with 10 bases between. This CDR3 reads CASSFLARNEQFF. In DNA form, the CDR3 reads TGTGCCAGCAGCTTCCTAGCGAGGAATGAGCAGTTCTTC.

V is TRBV27 and J is TRBJ2-1; 7 nucleotides agree with TRBD2. CDR1 MNHEY and CDR2 SMNVEV come from the germline V gene (reference sequence). V was clipped by 0 bases and J by 4 bases; unmatched bases: 12. CDR3 size: 18 residues. CDR3 region: CASSLSSASGIFYNEQFF. The CDR3 coding sequence is TGTGCCAGCAGTTTATCGTCGGCTAGCGGAATTTTTTACAATGAGCAGTTCTTC.

The chain is built from TRBV19 and TRBJ2-5, with a possible D match to TRBD1 (6 bases). Trimming took 5 bases from V and 2 from J, leaving 15 bases between them. The germline CDR1 and CDR2 sequences are LNHDA and SQIVND (reference sequence). The CDR3 runs 15 residues. The CDR3 sequence is CASSPLTGFQETQYF. The CDR3 bases are TGTGCCAGTAGTCCCCTGACAGGATTTCAAGAGACCCAGTACTTC.

This CDR3 is CASSPLAGGPSSYNEQFF. CDR3 DNA sequence: TGCGCCAGCAGCCCCCTAGCGGGGGGGCCTAGCTCCTACAATGAGCAGTTCTTC. The J gene is TRBJ2-1, the V gene TRBV5-1, with 12 bases that match TRBD2. There are 18 residues in the CDR3. From germline, CDR1 is SGHRS and CDR2 YFSETQ. Trimming removed 4 bases from V and 0 bases from J; junction bases left unmatched: 8.

CDR3: CASRNSGSSYEQYV. For the CDR3, the DNA is TGTGCCAGCAGGAATAGCGGGAGCTCCTACGAGCAGTACGTC. The chain combines TRBV6-5 with TRBJ2-7; 9 positions agree with TRBD2. V dropped 6 bases and J dropped 0; count of bases not matched to a gene: 3. CDR1 is MNHEY and CDR2 is SVGAGI in the germline V gene. The CDR3 runs to 14 residues.

This chain connects TRBV12-3 or TRBV12-4 to TRBJ1-4; D call uncertain. The CDR3 length is 13 residues. V lost 2 bases, J lost 6 bases, and 7 bases lay in between. CDR3 nucleotide sequence: TGTGCCAGCAGTTTAATTGCGGATGAAAAACTGTTTTTT. As protein: CASSLIADEKLFF.

This chain joins TRBV19 and TRBJ1-5; possible D gene TRBD1, 5 bases. The germline gives CDR1 LNHDA, CDR2 SQIVND (reference sequence). Deletions cut 0 bases from V and 2 bases from J, with 8 bases between. CDR3 size: 15 residues. The CDR3 loop reads CASSIEGGGNQPQHF. The CDR3 DNA reads TGTGCCAGTAGTATAGAGGGGGGAGGCAATCAGCCCCAGCATTTT.

The chain uses TRBV5-4 and TRBJ2-5; 9 bases fit TRBD1. CDR3 length: 14 amino acids. J gave up 5 bases and V 4 bases, and 6 bases lay outside the gene matches. CDR1 is SGHNT and CDR2 is YYREEE in the germline V gene (reference sequence). The CDR3 DNA reads as TGTGCCAGCAGCCCCGGACAGGGGAGGGAGACCCAGTACTTC. Translating gives CASSPGQGRETQYF.

The J gene is TRBJ1-1, the V gene TRBV6-6; perhaps TRBD1 as D (6 bases). CDR3 length equals 14 residues. Germline CDR1 and CDR2: MNHNY and SVGAGI (reference sequence). Trimming took 6 bases from V and 3 from J, leaving 14 bases between them. For the CDR3, the DNA is TGTGCCAGCAGGGTACAGGGTAGGTACACTGAAGCTTTCTTT. Translation: CASRVQGRYTEAFF.

This clone was seen just once. The V gene is TRBV9, the J gene TRBJ1-1; TRBD1 is a possible D gene (6 bases). Germline V lookup: CDR1 SGDLS, CDR2 YYNGEE. Trimming removed 0 bases from V and 3 bases from J, with 9 bases in between. The CDR3 totals 14 residues. The CDR3 loop reads CASSVEDSYTEAFF. The CDR3 DNA is TGTGCCAGCAGCGTAGAGGACAGTTACACTGAAGCTTTCTTT.

V usage is TRBV5-4 and J usage is TRBJ2-2, with a tentative D call TRBD2 (5 bases). Trimming pared 4 bases from V and 6 bases from J, leaving 10 bases between. Germline V gives CDR1 SGHNT, CDR2 YYREEE (reference sequence). The CDR3 spans 13 residues. For the CDR3, the DNA is TGTGCCAGCAGCACGGGGTTGCCCGGGGAGCTGTTTTTT. Encoded protein: CASSTGLPGELFF.

This clone has only a few counts. CDR3 amino acids: CASSILGGTDTQYF. The DNA of the CDR3 is TGTGCCAGCAGCATCCTCGGGGGCACAGATACGCAGTATTTT. The genes are TRBV9 and TRBJ2-3; TRBD2 might be the D (5 bases). Looked up from germline, CDR1 is SGDLS and CDR2 is YYNGEE. This CDR3 has 14 residues. Trimming pared 4 bases from V and 1 base from J, leaving 10 bases between.

In its sample, this clone was seen a few times. The chain uses TRBV30 and TRBJ1-3, with D tentatively TRBD1 (5 bases). With 4 bases removed from V and 0 bases from J, the gap between germline ends came to 10 bases. Germline V gene lookup returns CDR1 GTSNPN and CDR2 SVGIG (reference sequence). The CDR3 spans 14 residues. CDR3 sequence (DNA): TGTGCCTGGACTCGGGGGAACTCTGGAAACACCATATATTTT. It encodes CAWTRGNSGNTIYF.

The J gene is TRBJ2-1, the V gene TRBV28; D perhaps matches TRBD2 (5 bases). Trimming stripped 5 bases from V and 2 bases from J, with 10 bases between. The CDR3 is 14 amino acids. Germline assignment: CDR1 MDHEN and CDR2 SYDVKM. The CDR3 bases are TGTGCCAGCAGTACCACCGGGACCTACAATGAGCAGTTCTTC. Translation: CASSTTGTYNEQFF. The full variable domain, its missing parts supplied by reference TRBV28 and TRBJ2-1, is DVKVTQSSRYLVKRTGEKVFLECVQDMDHENMFWYRQDPGLGLRLIYFSYDVKMKEKGDIPEGYSVSREKKERFSLILESASTNQTSMYLCASSTTGTYNEQFFGPGTRLTVL.